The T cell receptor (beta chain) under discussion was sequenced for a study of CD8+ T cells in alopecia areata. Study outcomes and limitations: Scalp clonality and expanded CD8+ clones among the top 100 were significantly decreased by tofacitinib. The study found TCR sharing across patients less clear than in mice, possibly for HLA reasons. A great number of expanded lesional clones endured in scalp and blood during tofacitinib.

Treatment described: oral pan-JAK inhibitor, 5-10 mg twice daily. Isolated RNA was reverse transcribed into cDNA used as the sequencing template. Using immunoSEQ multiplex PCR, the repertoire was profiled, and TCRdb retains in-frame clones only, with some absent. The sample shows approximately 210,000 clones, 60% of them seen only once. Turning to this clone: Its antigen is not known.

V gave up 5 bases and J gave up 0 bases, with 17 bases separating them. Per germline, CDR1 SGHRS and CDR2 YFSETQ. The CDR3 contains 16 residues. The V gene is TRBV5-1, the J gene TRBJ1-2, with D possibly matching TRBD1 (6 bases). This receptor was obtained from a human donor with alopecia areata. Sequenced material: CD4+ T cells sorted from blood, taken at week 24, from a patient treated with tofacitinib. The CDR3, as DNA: TGCGCCAGCAGACGACTCGCAGGGGATGCTAACTATGGCTACACCTTC. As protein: CASRRLAGDANYGYTF.